The 30 T cell receptor beta chains below come from one sample, sequenced in a study of OX40 agonist ivuxolimab in advanced cancers. This table comes from immunoSEQ multiplex PCR, and its TCRdb copy is limited to in-frame clones, with some not included. The sample records roughly 64,000 clones, about four fifths being singletons. The source material was CD4+ or CD8+ T cells sorted from blood, sampled in a trial of the OX40 agonist ivuxolimab. These receptors all stem from an adult with an advanced solid tumor such as melanoma, head and neck, liver or kidney cancer.

The chain joins TRBV7-8 to TRBJ2-3, with a tentative D call TRBD1 (6 bases). V was shortened by 5 bases and J by 5 bases, with 17 bases between the two germline ends. There are 15 residues in the CDR3. Germline CDR1 and CDR2: SGHVS and FQNEAQ. For the CDR3, the DNA is TGTGCCAGCAGCCCCCGGACAGTAGAGGTAGATACGCAGTATTTT. It encodes CASSPRTVEVDTQYF.

This sequence joins TRBV19 and TRBJ2-4; 12 bases agree with TRBD2. The CDR3 is 16 residues long. Germline V gene data show CDR1 as LNHDA and CDR2 as SQIVND (reference sequence). V lost 1 base to trimming and J lost 8 bases; unmatched junction nucleotides: 6. The CDR3 protein is CASSIGLAGVPDIQYF. The CDR3 nucleotides are TGTGCCAGTAGTATAGGACTAGCGGGAGTTCCTGACATTCAGTACTTC.

This sequence joins TRBV7-2 and TRBJ2-7, with D possibly TRBD1 on 5 matching bases. This CDR3 is 13 amino acids long. V was trimmed by 0 bases and J by 2 bases, leaving 5 bases between them. Germline assignment: CDR1 SGHTA and CDR2 FQGNSA. The CDR3, as DNA: TGTGCCAGCAGCTTAGCCAGGGCCTACGAGCAGTACTTC. As protein: CASSLARAYEQYF.

This clone was seen only once. The chain uses TRBV5-6 and TRBJ2-7; D perhaps matches TRBD1 (6 bases). Germline CDR1 is SGHDT and CDR2 is YYEEEE. This CDR3 contains 15 residues. V was trimmed by 4 bases and J by 0 bases, leaving 14 bases between them. As DNA, the CDR3 is TGTGCCAGCAGCCCCCGGACAGTTTTCTCCTACGAGCAGTACTTC. Translated, it gives CASSPRTVFSYEQYF.

CDR3 region: CASSFDRGLGYTF. In DNA form, the CDR3 reads TGTGCCAGCAGTTTCGACAGGGGGCTTGGCTACACCTTC. The chain links TRBV7-9 to TRBJ1-2, with 10 positions matching TRBD1. After removal of 6 bases from V and 7 bases from J, the junction contained 5 bases not matched to a gene. CDR3 size: 13 residues. The germline gives CDR1 SEHNR, CDR2 FQNEAQ (reference sequence).

The CDR3 DNA is TGTGCCCTATCAGGGAATGCTGAAGCTTTCTTT. Translating gives CALSGNAEAFF. The chain couples TRBV30 to TRBJ1-1, with D maybe TRBD1 (5 bases). The CDR3 totals 11 residues. V dropped 8 bases and J dropped 6 bases, with 13 bases sitting between them. The germline gives CDR1 GTSNPN, CDR2 SVGIG (reference sequence). Full variable domain (outside the CDR3, taken from reference TRBV30 and TRBJ1-1): SQTIHQWPATLVQPVGSPLSLECTVEGTSNPNLYWYRQAAGRGLQLLFYSVGIGQISSEVPQNLSASRPQDRQFILSSKKLLLSDSGFYLCALSGNAEAFFGQGTRLTVV.

V gene TRBV10-3 combines with J gene TRBJ2-7; 7 bases match TRBD1. After removal of 10 bases from V and 0 bases from J, the junction contained 6 bases not matched to a gene. The CDR3 loop spans 13 amino acids. CDR1 is ENHRY and CDR2 is SYGVKD in the germline V gene. CDR3: CATAGTASYEQYF. The DNA of the CDR3 is TGTGCCACCGCCGGGACAGCCTCCTACGAGCAGTACTTC.

V gene TRBV19 combines with J gene TRBJ2-2, with D maybe TRBD1 (7 bases). Trimming stripped 8 bases from V and 4 bases from J, with 11 bases between. This CDR3 region has 13 residues. In germline, CDR1 is LNHDA, CDR2 SQIVND (reference sequence). CDR3 sequence: CASRQGGTGELFF. The CDR3 DNA follows: TGTGCCAGTCGACAGGGAGGCACCGGGGAGCTGTTTTTT.

On this clone itself: The sample has other DNA sequences that encode this CDR3 too. This chain uses TRBV18 with TRBJ1-2, with 9 bases matching TRBD1. V lost 2 bases and J lost 7; bases outside the gene matches: 5. The CDR3 has 14 residues. CDR1 and CDR2 (germline): KGHSH, LQKENI. The CDR3 nucleotides read TGTGCCAGCTCACCAGAGGGACAGGGCTCTGGCTACACCTTC. This sequence encodes CASSPEGQGSGYTF.

The chain couples TRBV27 to TRBJ2-3; weak D call: TRBD2 (7 bases). The CDR3 is made up of 16 amino acids. The germline V gene has CDR1 MNHEY and CDR2 SMNVEV (reference sequence). Deletions cut 5 bases from V and 1 base from J, with 16 bases between. The CDR3 sequence: CASSERDIYGTDTQYF. The CDR3 DNA reads TGTGCCAGCAGTGAGCGGGACATCTACGGCACAGATACGCAGTATTTT.

V usage is TRBV7-9 and J usage is TRBJ2-5; D could derive from TRBD1 or TRBD2 (5 bases each). The V and J ends lost 0 bases and 9 bases respectively, with 11 bases between them. This CDR3 comprises 13 residues. Per the germline V gene, CDR1 is SEHNR and CDR2 is FQNEAQ (reference sequence). The CDR3 DNA is TGTGCCAGCAGCTTAGCCGAGGGGATGGCCCAGTACTTC. Translated: CASSLAEGMAQYF. The full variable domain, with the rest looked up from reference TRBV7-9 and TRBJ2-5, is DTGVSQNPRHKITKRGQNVTFRCDPISEHNRLYWYRQTLGQGPEFLTYFQNEAQLEKSRLLSDRFSAERPKGSFSTLEIQRTEQGDSAMYLCASSLAEGMAQYFGPGTRLLVL.

The chain has TRBV7-9 and TRBJ2-3; unclear D gene. Trimming shortened V by 6 bases and J by 3 bases, and 16 bases separated the two germline ends. The CDR3 has 15 amino acids. Germline-derived CDR1 and CDR2 are SEHNR and FQNEAQ (reference sequence). CDR3 loop: CASSYDRKKTDTQYF. The CDR3 DNA follows: TGTGCCAGCAGTTATGATAGGAAAAAGACAGATACGCAGTATTTT.

This clone was seen a few times. The V call is TRBV28, the J call TRBJ1-1; D unresolved. Germline CDR1 MDHEN, CDR2 SYDVKM. This CDR3 region has 11 residues. CDR3 sequence: CASYKGTEAFF. Here the CDR3 DNA reads TGTGCTAGCTACAAGGGCACTGAAGCTTTCTTT. Combining the CDR3 with reference TRBV28 and TRBJ1-1 gives the whole variable domain DVKVTQSSRYLVKRTGEKVFLECVQDMDHENMFWYRQDPGLGLRLIYFSYDVKMKEKGDIPEGYSVSREKKERFSLILESASTNQTSMYLCASYKGTEAFFGQGTRLTVV.

The chain uses TRBV6-4 and TRBJ1-1, with D possibly matching TRBD1 (6 bases). The ends were cut back, 6 bases at V and 3 bases at J, with 14 bases in the middle. The CDR3 is 14 amino acids. Germline CDR1 MRHNA, CDR2 SNTAGT. The CDR3 DNA reads TGTGCCAGCAGCCCGGGGGGGGCGCACACTGAAGCTTTCTTT. Translated: CASSPGGAHTEAFF.

The V gene is TRBV28, the J gene TRBJ1-3; a weak D match, TRBD1 (5 bases). The CDR3 runs to 14 residues. Germline-derived CDR1 and CDR2 are MDHEN and SYDVKM. V was trimmed by 6 bases and J by 5 bases, leaving 14 bases between them. CDR3 DNA: TGTGCCAGCAGCTGGGCAGGGCCTCGAAACACCATATATTTT. Its protein product is CASSWAGPRNTIYF.

This sequence joins TRBV7-9 and TRBJ2-7; D might be TRBD1 or TRBD2, each matching 6 bases. Per germline, CDR1 SEHNR and CDR2 FQNEAQ (reference sequence). The CDR3 runs to 16 residues. V lost 1 base to trimming and J lost 3 bases, with 16 bases between them. The CDR3 region is CASSLERGPLGYEQYF. CDR3 DNA sequence: TGTGCCAGCAGCTTAGAACGGGGGCCCCTCGGCTACGAGCAGTACTTC.

This clone was detected once. The gene calls are TRBV4-3 and TRBJ1-2; D is ambiguous. Per germline, CDR1 LGHNA and CDR2 YSLEER. The CDR3 sequence is 17 residues long. V gave up 0 bases and J gave up 5 bases, with 19 bases separating them. The CDR3 DNA is TGCGCCAGCAGCCAAGAGAGGTCCAGCCAGACACGATATGGCTACACCTTC. This encodes CASSQERSSQTRYGYTF.

V is TRBV18 and J is TRBJ2-7; D remains ambiguous. Per the germline V gene, CDR1 is KGHSH and CDR2 is LQKENI. The V end lost 3 bases, the J end lost 5 bases, and 11 bases lay between the germline ends. This CDR3 has 13 amino acids. The CDR3 loop is CASSPTIHHEQYF. As DNA, the CDR3 is TGTGCCAGCTCACCTACCATTCACCACGAGCAGTACTTC.

The chain joins TRBV27 to TRBJ1-2; D gene uncertain. The V gene's germline CDR1 is MNHEY and CDR2 SMNVEV (reference sequence). The CDR3 has 11 residues. Trimming removed 5 bases from V and 8 bases from J, with 9 bases in between. The CDR3 here is CASSRNTGYTF. CDR3 sequence (DNA): TGTGCCAGCAGTCGCAATACGGGCTACACCTTC.

This clone was counted only a few times. The rearrangement uses TRBV5-4 and TRBJ1-5, with D unresolved. The length of the CDR3 is 13 residues. V was cut by 0 bases and J by 4 bases, with 5 bases left in between. The V gene's germline CDR1 is SGHNT and CDR2 YYREEE (reference sequence). The CDR3 bases are TGTGCCAGCAGCTTGGACCCAAATCAGCCCCAGCATTTT. This encodes CASSLDPNQPQHF.

The chain carries TRBV5-7 and TRBJ2-6; D not resolved. TRBV5-7 counts as an open reading frame of uncertain function. The CDR3 has 14 residues. The germline V and J ends were trimmed by 4 bases and 5 bases, with 10 bases remaining between them. CDR3 sequence: CASSVQSRANVLTF. For the CDR3, the DNA is TGTGCCAGCAGCGTACAAAGTCGGGCCAACGTCCTGACTTTC.

This clone was seen a few times. This chain joins TRBV19 and TRBJ1-1; 7 bases map to TRBD1. After removal of 5 bases from V and 0 bases from J, the junction contained 6 bases not matched to a gene. In germline, CDR1 is LNHDA, CDR2 SQIVND (reference sequence). The CDR3 consists of 15 residues. The CDR3 DNA is TGTGCCAGTAGTCCGGACAGGATCATGAACACTGAAGCTTTCTTT. It is translated as CASSPDRIMNTEAFF.

This clone was seen only once. The chain employs TRBV12-5 and TRBJ1-2; 9 nucleotides match TRBD1. This CDR3 comprises 17 residues. V shed 3 bases and J 6 bases; nucleotides not matched to a gene: 14. From germline, CDR1 is LGHNT and CDR2 FRNRAP. The CDR3 coding sequence is TGTGCTAGTGGTTTTCTTTTTAACAGGGGGCTTACGAATGGCTACACCTTC. This codes for CASGFLFNRGLTNGYTF.

The chain carries TRBV5-6 and TRBJ1-2, with D perhaps TRBD1 (5 bases). The germline gives CDR1 SGHDT, CDR2 YYEEEE. This CDR3 region has 12 residues. V was trimmed by 1 base and J by 8 bases, leaving 9 bases between them. The CDR3 nucleotides are TGTGCCAGCAGCTTGCTAGGGGCCGGCTACACCTTC. Amino acids: CASSLLGAGYTF.

The CDR3 bases are TGTGCCAGCTCGAGGGGACATCAGAACACTGAAGCTTTCTTT. Translated: CASSRGHQNTEAFF. V and J are TRBV2 and TRBJ1-1; D may be TRBD1 (6 bases). The CDR3 is made up of 14 amino acids. Germline assignment: CDR1 SNHLY and CDR2 FYNNEI. V was cut by 8 bases and J by 1 base, with 14 bases left in between.

The chain has TRBV12-5 and TRBJ1-1; D is uncertain. Germline assignment: CDR1 LGHNT and CDR2 FRNRAP. The CDR3 consists of 14 residues. Trimming took off 4 bases at V and 0 bases at J, with 9 bases between the two ends. The CDR3 here is CASGSAGLNTEAFF. The CDR3 bases are TGTGCTAGTGGTTCCGCTGGACTGAACACTGAAGCTTTCTTT.

CDR3 region: CASSEYGVDYGYTF. The CDR3 DNA is TGTGCCAGCAGTGAATATGGGGTAGACTATGGCTACACCTTC. The chain links TRBV25-1 to TRBJ1-2; D remains unclear. Trimming removed 0 bases from V and 3 bases from J, with 8 bases in between. Germline V gene lookup returns CDR1 MGHDK and CDR2 SYGVNS. The CDR3 is 14 residues long.

The J gene is TRBJ2-5, the V gene TRBV5-1, with D maybe TRBD1 (6 bases). The germline gives CDR1 SGHRS, CDR2 YFSETQ. The V and J ends lost 0 bases and 6 bases respectively, with 12 bases between them. The length of the CDR3 is 14 residues. CDR3: CASSLVPGQQTQYF. The DNA for the CDR3 is TGCGCCAGCAGCTTGGTGCCCGGACAGCAGACCCAGTACTTC.

The J gene is TRBJ2-3, the V gene TRBV25-1; D perhaps matches TRBD1 (7 bases). Germline CDR1 MGHDK, CDR2 SYGVNS. This CDR3 region has 13 residues. V gave up 6 bases and J gave up 3 bases, with 10 bases separating them. The CDR3 loop is CASSAGGTDTQYF. The CDR3 DNA reads as TGTGCCAGCAGCGCAGGGGGGACAGATACGCAGTATTTT. Looking up the rest from reference TRBV25-1 and TRBJ2-3 gives the full variable domain: EADIYQTPRYLVIGTGKKITLECSQTMGHDKMYWYQQDPGMELHLIHYSYGVNSTEKGDLSSESTVSRIRTEHFPLTLESARPSHTSQYLCASSAGGTDTQYFGPGTRLTVL.

This clone has only a few counts. The chain combines TRBV18 with TRBJ1-5; D uncertain. Trimming took 3 bases from V and 6 from J, leaving 12 bases between them. CDR1 and CDR2 (germline): KGHSH, LQKENI. This CDR3 spans 14 amino acids. The CDR3 is CASSPETGGQPQHF. The CDR3 nucleotides are TGTGCCAGCTCACCGGAGACGGGAGGTCAGCCCCAGCATTTT.